One and the same sample provided the 30 T cell receptor beta chains below, sequenced in a study of early T cells in non-severe SARS-CoV-2 infection. TCRdb independently ran MiXCR on the 5' RACE reads; one entry per CDR3 protein. The repertoire has tens of thousands of distinct CDR3 sequences, about 9.4% of them found once; the top ten carry 5.5% to 7%. The sample comprised whole blood. These receptors were obtained from an adult who was a healthcare worker with PCR-confirmed SARS-CoV-2 infection or an uninfected control (not recorded which).

The chain employs TRBV6-6 and TRBJ2-2; tentatively, D is TRBD1 (5 bases). Germline CDR1 is MNHNY and CDR2 is SVGAGI (reference sequence). The CDR3 extends over 14 amino acids. Trimming took off 7 bases at V and 0 bases at J, with 9 bases between the two ends. The CDR3 is CASKGVSNTGELFF. The CDR3 DNA reads TGTGCCAGCAAAGGGGTTTCGAACACCGGGGAGCTGTTTTTT.

The chain uses TRBV7-9 and TRBJ2-1; no reliable D call. The germline CDR1 and CDR2 sequences are SEHNR and FQNEAQ (reference sequence). V lost 1 base and J lost 0, with 7 bases in between. This CDR3 has 15 amino acids. The CDR3 loop is CASSLGPSSYNEQFF. As DNA, the CDR3 is TGTGCCAGCAGCTTAGGCCCCAGCTCCTACAATGAGCAGTTCTTC.

In its sample, this clonotype was seen many times. V is TRBV6-2 or TRBV6-3 and J is TRBJ1-1; D unresolved. The V gene lost 9 bases and the J gene lost 7 bases, with 15 bases spanning the gap. CDR1 and CDR2 from the germline V gene are MNHEY and SVGEGT. CDR3 length: 12 amino acids. The CDR3 loop reads CASNVGVDEAFF. CDR3 nucleotide sequence: TGTGCCAGTAACGTTGGAGTCGATGAAGCTTTCTTT.

This clonotype occurred a few times. This chain uses TRBV7-9 with TRBJ1-4; TRBD1 aligns across 7 bases. V lost 4 bases, J lost 5 bases, and 4 bases stayed unmatched. The CDR3 has 14 residues. The germline CDR1 and CDR2 sequences are SEHNR and FQNEAQ (reference sequence). This chain's CDR3 is CASSYLTGNEKLFF. The DNA for the CDR3 is TGTGCCAGCAGCTATTTGACAGGGAATGAAAAACTGTTTTTT.

The rearrangement links TRBV29-1 to TRBJ2-7, with a tentative D call TRBD1 (5 bases). The V gene's germline CDR1 is SQVTM and CDR2 ANQGSEA. There are 12 residues in the CDR3. Trimming took 2 bases from V and 11 from J, leaving 16 bases between them. The CDR3 coding sequence is TGCAGCGTTGAACCCGCCAAGGGGATTAAGTACTTC. It yields the protein CSVEPAKGIKYF.

In its sample, this clonotype was seen many times. V and J are TRBV3-2 and TRBJ2-1; TRBD2, as called in the table, went unchecked against the DNA. TRBV3-2 counts as a pseudogene. The CDR3 is 15 amino acids. CDR3 sequence: CASHKWTSGSNEQFF. The CDR3 DNA reads TGTGCCAGCCACAAGTGGACTAGCGGATCTAATGAGCAGTTCTTC.

This clonotype was counted at least ten times. The J gene is TRBJ2-7, the V gene TRBV20-1; no clear D. Looked up from germline, CDR1 is DFQATT and CDR2 is SNEGSKA (reference sequence). The V gene lost 0 bases and the J gene lost 2 bases, with 5 bases spanning the gap. The CDR3 length is 12 residues. For the CDR3, the DNA is TGCAGTGCTAGAGACTCACCCTACGAGCAGTACTTC. It encodes CSARDSPYEQYF.

Turning to this clonotype: This clone may be a read error of a much larger clone one base away. The V call is TRBV7-8, the J call TRBJ1-1, with D unclear. This CDR3 region has 14 residues. Germline-derived CDR1 and CDR2 are SGHVS and FQNEAQ. The CDR3 sequence: CTSSLGKVNTEAFF. The DNA of the CDR3 is TGTACCAGCAGCTTAGGGAAAGTGAACACTGAAGCTTTCTTT.

This clonotype was detected only a few times. The V and J genes are TRBV25-1 and TRBJ2-3, with 9 bases aligning to TRBD2. Germline assignment: CDR1 MGHDK and CDR2 SYGVNS. CDR3 length: 17 amino acids. V dropped 1 base and J dropped 5; count of bases not matched to a gene: 10. CDR3 coding DNA: TGTGCCAGCAGTGAATCCCGGACTAGCGCAACCCAAGATACGCAGTATTTT. As protein: CASSESRTSATQDTQYF.

The chain uses TRBV10-3 and TRBJ2-3; 10 bases agree with TRBD2. This CDR3 has 15 residues. Losses at the gene ends were 7 bases for V and 4 bases for J; bases not matched to a gene: 8. The V gene's germline CDR1 is ENHRY and CDR2 SYGVKD. The CDR3 DNA reads as TGTGCCATCAACAGCGGGGGGGCCATCCCAGATACGCAGTATTTT. Translation gives CAINSGGAIPDTQYF.

This clonotype was detected a few times. The chain has TRBV2 and TRBJ2-6; D ambiguous. This CDR3 has 15 amino acids. From germline, CDR1 is SNHLY and CDR2 FYNNEI. The V end lost 1 base, the J end lost 0 bases, and 4 bases lay between the germline ends. CDR3 region: CASSEDRSGANVLTF. The CDR3 DNA follows: TGTGCCAGCAGTGAAGATCGCTCTGGGGCCAACGTCCTGACTTTC.

The V gene is TRBV5-1, the J gene TRBJ2-7, with a weak D call TRBD1 (5 bases). The CDR3 length is 14 residues. The germline CDR1 and CDR2 sequences are SGHRS and YFSETQ. Trimming cost V 8 bases and J 0 bases, with 15 bases left between them. Written as DNA, the CDR3 is TGCGCCAGTACGACAGACCTAACCTCCTACGAGCAGTACTTC. Its protein product is CASTTDLTSYEQYF.

This clonotype has a count of ten or more. The chain recombines TRBV30 with TRBJ1-6; no firm D call. Germline CDR1 reads GTSNPN; CDR2 reads SVGIG (reference sequence). The V and J ends lost 0 bases and 3 bases respectively, with 12 bases between them. CDR3 size: 16 residues. The CDR3 sequence is CAWSVLSRNYNSPLHF. CDR3 nucleotides: TGTGCCTGGAGTGTACTTTCCCGGAACTATAATTCACCCCTCCACTTT.

The V and J genes are TRBV14 and TRBJ2-3, with D perhaps being TRBD1 or TRBD2 (5 bases each). Germline loops: CDR1 SGHDN, CDR2 FVKESK. The CDR3 is made up of 15 amino acids. Trimming left V 0 bases short and J 4 bases short, with 11 bases between. The CDR3 DNA is TGTGCCAGCAGCCAAGAGGGGCTAGCAGCAGATACGCAGTATTTT. Translating it yields CASSQEGLAADTQYF. The complete variable domain, with remaining parts taken from reference TRBV14 and TRBJ2-3, reads EAGVTQFPSHSVIEKGQTVTLRCDPISGHDNLYWYRRVMGKEIKFLLHFVKESKQDESGMPNNRFLAERTGGTYSTLKVQPAELEDSGVYFCASSQEGLAADTQYFGPGTRLTVL.

This clonotype came up many times. V is TRBV12-3 or TRBV12-4 and J is TRBJ1-1; D is uncertain. The CDR3 extends over 12 amino acids. V was shortened by 5 bases and J by 5 bases, with 9 bases between the two germline ends. The CDR3 region is CASSASGTEAFF. For the CDR3, the DNA is TGTGCCAGCAGTGCGTCGGGGACTGAAGCTTTCTTT.

This clonotype has at least ten counts. The chain links TRBV5-1 to TRBJ2-1, with 7 bases lining up with TRBD2. Per the germline V gene, CDR1 is SGHRS and CDR2 is YFSETQ. V shed 4 bases, J shed 4 bases, and the junction held 5 bases outside the gene matches. This CDR3 region has 14 residues. CDR3 sequence: CASSPTGGYNEQFF. The CDR3 coding sequence is TGCGCCAGCAGCCCAACCGGGGGGTACAATGAGCAGTTCTTC. Looking up the rest from reference TRBV5-1 and TRBJ2-1 gives the full variable domain: KAGVTQTPRYLIKTRGQQVTLSCSPISGHRSVSWYQQTPGQGLQFLFEYFSETQRNKGNFPGRFSGRQFSNSRSEMNVSTLELGDSALYLCASSPTGGYNEQFFGPGTRLTVL.

In its sample, this clonotype was seen many times. The chain has TRBV29-1 and TRBJ2-7; possibly TRBD2 for D (6 bases). V lost 1 base and J 7 bases, leaving 14 bases between the germline ends. The CDR3 loop spans 13 amino acids. Germline V gene data show CDR1 as SQVTM and CDR2 as ANQGSEA. CDR3 in DNA: TGCAGCGTTGAAGTGCAGGGAGGAAAGGAGCAGTACTTC. The encoded protein is CSVEVQGGKEQYF.

This clonotype was observed a few times. The chain recombines TRBV11-2 with TRBJ1-1, with D tentatively TRBD1 (6 bases). CDR1 SGHAT and CDR2 FQNNGV come from the germline V gene. V gave up 2 bases and J gave up 1 base, with 11 bases separating them. The CDR3 runs to 15 residues. The DNA of the CDR3 is TGTGCCAGCAGCTTAACTTTAGGGGGGAACACTGAAGCTTTCTTT. This codes for CASSLTLGGNTEAFF.

The table lists this clonotype with many counts. This chain connects TRBV7-9 to TRBJ1-1, with a tentative D call TRBD1 (5 bases). The V gene's germline CDR1 is SEHNR and CDR2 FQNEAQ (reference sequence). CDR3 size: 13 residues. The V end lost 3 bases, the J end lost 7 bases, and 12 bases lay between the germline ends. DNA for the CDR3: TGTGCCAGCAGCTTTTTGGGGACTTTTGAAGCTTTCTTT. It translates to CASSFLGTFEAFF.

The chain links TRBV27 to TRBJ1-3; D gene ambiguous. Trimming cost V 6 bases and J 9 bases, with 18 bases left between them. This CDR3 contains 14 residues. CDR1 and CDR2 (germline): MNHEY, SMNVEV (reference sequence). The chain's CDR3 is CASSLRPQQSTIYF. The CDR3 nucleotides read TGTGCCAGCAGCCTTAGACCCCAACAAAGCACCATATATTTT.

This clonotype was found a few times. The chain recombines TRBV20-1 with TRBJ2-3, with no clear D. The germline V gene has CDR1 DFQATT and CDR2 SNEGSKA (reference sequence). The CDR3 consists of 12 residues. Trimming pared 5 bases from V and 3 bases from J, leaving 9 bases between. CDR3 residues: CSADGRTDTQYF. CDR3 DNA: TGCAGTGCTGACGGACGGACAGATACGCAGTATTTT.

In this sample, this clonotype turned up many times. The genes are TRBV20-1 and TRBJ2-7; D is unclear. Germline V CDR1 and CDR2: DFQATT, SNEGSKA (reference sequence). Trimming removed 0 bases from V and 0 bases from J, with 15 bases in between. The CDR3 has 16 residues. CDR3 residues: CSARDLVNGDSYEQYF. CDR3 bases: TGCAGTGCTAGAGATCTCGTAAATGGCGACTCCTACGAGCAGTACTTC.

Only a few counts were recorded for this clonotype. The chain has TRBV6-5 and TRBJ2-5; the D gene could be TRBD1 or TRBD2 (5 bases each). In germline, CDR1 is MNHEY, CDR2 SVGAGI. V dropped 6 bases and J dropped 4 bases, with 12 bases sitting between them. This CDR3 region has 13 residues. This CDR3 is CASRGTSLETQYF. CDR3 DNA: TGTGCCAGCAGGGGGACGAGCTTAGAGACCCAGTACTTC.

This clonotype was detected only a few times. V and J are TRBV11-2 and TRBJ2-7; TRBD1 or TRBD2 may be the D gene (5 bases each). Trimming cost V 10 bases and J 2 bases, with 12 bases left between them. Germline V gene data show CDR1 as SGHAT and CDR2 as FQNNGV. This CDR3 is 12 amino acids long. CDR3 in amino acids: CATGAVPYEQYF. CDR3 nucleotide sequence: TGTGCCACCGGGGCAGTACCCTACGAGCAGTACTTC.

This chain joins TRBV7-2 and TRBJ2-5; 14 bases agree with TRBD2. CDR1 SGHTA and CDR2 FQGNSA come from the germline V gene. The CDR3 has 20 amino acids. Trimming took 3 bases from V and 5 from J; bases not matched to a gene: 17. The CDR3 reads CASSLPGTSGSIIGSETQYF. DNA for the CDR3: TGTGCCAGCAGCTTGCCCGGGACTAGCGGGAGTATAATTGGTTCGGAGACCCAGTACTTC.

This clonotype has ten or more counts. This sequence joins TRBV7-2 and TRBJ2-3; a weak D match, TRBD2 (6 bases). CDR1 and CDR2 (germline): SGHTA, FQGNSA. The CDR3 runs 18 residues. V gave up 3 bases and J gave up 0 bases, with 19 bases separating them. The CDR3: CASSFTTDRGTSTDTQYF. The CDR3 nucleotides read TGTGCCAGCAGCTTCACGACAGACCGGGGGACTAGCACAGATACGCAGTATTTT.

This clonotype was seen only a few times. The V call is TRBV12-3 or TRBV12-4, the J call TRBJ1-1; D possibly corresponds to TRBD1 (5 bases). The CDR3 loop spans 11 amino acids. Trimming took 7 bases from V and 7 from J, leaving 10 bases between them. The CDR3: CASILGVEAFF. DNA of the CDR3: TGTGCCAGCATCCTGGGGGTTGAAGCTTTCTTT.

The rearrangement uses TRBV6-6 and TRBJ1-2; D remains unclear. V gave up 4 bases and J gave up 6 bases, with 9 bases separating them. Germline V lookup: CDR1 MNHNY, CDR2 SVGAGI (reference sequence). This CDR3 has 12 amino acids. The CDR3 protein is CASSSGPDGYTF. CDR3 bases: TGTGCCAGCAGTTCCGGACCCGATGGCTACACCTTC.

The V gene is TRBV10-3, the J gene TRBJ2-7, with 7 bases matching TRBD1. CDR1 and CDR2 (germline): ENHRY, SYGVKD. This CDR3 comprises 16 residues. With 4 bases clipped from V and 1 base from J, the junction kept 10 bases outside the gene matches. CDR3: CAISVGDSGQSYEQYF. In DNA form, the CDR3 reads TGTGCCATCAGTGTAGGGGACAGCGGCCAGTCCTACGAGCAGTACTTC.

This clonotype has just a few counts. This chain joins TRBV9 and TRBJ2-5; the D gene is possibly TRBD1 (5 bases). V was pared by 0 bases and J by 3 bases, with 12 bases between. Germline V gives CDR1 SGDLS, CDR2 YYNGEE. The CDR3 extends over 15 amino acids. CDR3 DNA sequence: TGTGCCAGCAGCGTAGAAAGGGGTGGGGAAGAGACCCAGTACTTC. This encodes CASSVERGGEETQYF.